This is a list of T cell receptor beta chains from one sample in a study of T cell changes during pregnancy in multiple sclerosis. Here immunoSEQ multiplex PCR was the method, and the copy in TCRdb shows in-frame clones only, minus some. Here the sample spans about 24,000 clones, just over 85% being singletons. The specimen comprised CD8+ T cells from peripheral blood mononuclear cells, sampled in the first trimester of pregnancy. These TCRs come from a female donor in good health, enrolled as a control in a pregnancy study. The CDR3 runs from the conserved cysteine through the conserved F or W. D genes are given only for firm matches. Expanded clones are given a class, and other clones once, few, many or no size at all.

j_call d_call clone_size v_call cdr3_length cdr3_aa cdr3_nt
TRBJ1-1 NA NA TRBV7-6 12 CASSSGEAEAFF TGTGCCAGCAGCTCGGGGGAGGCGGAAGCTTTCTTT
TRBJ1-2 TRBD1 NA TRBV9 16 CASSVRDREEVGGYTF TGTGCCAGCAGCGTACGGGACAGGGAGGAGGTTGGTGGCTACACCTTC
TRBJ2-1 TRBD2 NA TRBV9 17 CASSVGTSGGRYNEQFF TGTGCCAGCAGCGTCGGGACTAGCGGGGGCAGGTACAATGAGCAGTTCTTC
TRBJ2-7 NA NA TRBV27 14 CASSPGEPADEQYF TGTGCCAGCAGTCCCGGTGAGCCCGCTGACGAGCAGTACTTC
TRBJ1-5 NA NA TRBV6-5 15 CASSYSWTENQPQHF TGTGCCAGCAGTTACTCATGGACTGAAAATCAGCCCCAGCATTTT
TRBJ1-2 NA medium-sized TRBV27 16 CASSLSTVPGDKGYTF TGTGCCAGCAGTTTATCCACAGTCCCCGGCGATAAGGGCTACACCTTC
TRBJ2-3 NA NA TRBV15 17 CATSRFPGDTSTDTQYF TGTGCCACCAGCAGATTCCCAGGGGACACTAGCACAGATACGCAGTATTTT
TRBJ2-3 NA NA TRBV9 12 CASGVATDTQYF TGTGCCAGCGGAGTTGCCACAGATACGCAGTATTTT
TRBJ1-2 NA NA TRBV21-1 15 CASSPYRGFDYGYTF TGTGCCAGCAGCCCCTACAGGGGGTTCGACTATGGCTACACCTTC
TRBJ1-1 NA NA TRBV7-5 18 CARSSPEVVRDTNTEAFF TGTGCCAGAAGCTCTCCAGAAGTCGTACGGGACACCAACACTGAAGCTTTCTTT
TRBJ1-2 NA NA TRBV7-8 15 CASSLKTGADHGYTF TGTGCCAGCAGCTTGAAAACGGGAGCCGATCATGGCTACACCTTC
TRBJ2-7 TRBD1 NA TRBV6-6 14 CASSRTGGIDEQYF TGTGCCAGCAGCCGAACAGGGGGCATCGACGAGCAGTACTTC
TRBJ1-1 NA NA TRBV14 15 CASSQVEGWNTEAFF TGTGCCAGCAGCCAAGTGGAGGGATGGAACACTGAAGCTTTCTTT
TRBJ2-1 NA NA TRBV19 13 CASSTARWDEQFF TGTGCCAGTAGTACCGCTAGGTGGGATGAGCAGTTCTTC
TRBJ1-6 NA NA TRBV4-3 16 CASSQERNKQGSPLHF TGCGCCAGCAGCCAAGAGCGGAATAAGCAGGGTTCACCCCTCCACTTT
TRBJ2-1 NA NA TRBV19 14 CASTDMGSYNEQFF TGTGCCAGTACCGACATGGGCTCCTACAATGAGCAGTTCTTC
TRBJ2-7 NA NA TRBV7-9 13 CASSLAQANEQYF TGTGCCAGCAGCTTAGCGCAGGCCAACGAGCAGTACTTC
TRBJ2-1 TRBD1 NA TRBV27 15 CASSQTGGAYNEQFF TGTGCCAGCAGTCAGACAGGGGGCGCTTACAATGAGCAGTTCTTC
TRBJ1-1 TRBD1 NA TRBV11-1 13 CASSQIDRDEAFF TGTGCCAGCAGCCAAATTGACAGGGACGAAGCTTTCTTT
TRBJ2-5 TRBD1 NA TRBV4-3 14 CASSQTGVGETQYF TGCGCCAGCAGCCAAACAGGGGTCGGAGAGACCCAGTACTTC
TRBJ2-2 TRBD2 NA TRBV5-6 14 CASRGGIDTGELFF TGTGCCAGCAGGGGGGGGATCGACACCGGGGAGCTGTTTTTT
TRBJ1-1 TRBD1 once TRBV7-9 16 CASSLGTGRMNTEAFF TGTGCCAGCAGCTTAGGGACAGGGCGAATGAACACTGAAGCTTTCTTT
TRBJ2-1 NA NA TRBV7-6 15 CASSGGTASYNEQFF TGTGCCAGCAGCGGAGGGACAGCATCCTACAATGAGCAGTTCTTC
TRBJ1-5 NA NA TRBV7-9 15 CASSPDRSADQPQHF TGTGCCAGCAGCCCAGACAGAAGTGCCGATCAGCCCCAGCATTTT
TRBJ2-5 NA NA TRBV4-3 18 CASSQGLRLAAYQETQYF TGCGCCAGCAGCCAAGGTCTAAGGCTAGCAGCCTACCAAGAGACCCAGTACTTC
TRBJ2-1 TRBD2 NA TRBV28 17 CASSLGSGGSPYNEQFF TGTGCCAGCAGTTTAGGTAGCGGGGGGTCCCCCTACAATGAGCAGTTCTTC
TRBJ2-1 TRBD1 NA TRBV4-1 16 CASSQAGTGAANEQFF TGCGCCAGCAGCCAGGCCGGGACAGGGGCTGCGAATGAGCAGTTCTTC
TRBJ1-1 TRBD1 once TRBV7-9 14 CASSLGQGASEAFF TGTGCCAGCAGCCTCGGACAGGGGGCCTCTGAAGCTTTCTTT
TRBJ1-1 NA NA TRBV29-1 16 CSVVGISAISGTEAFF TGCAGCGTTGTCGGGATTTCGGCGATATCGGGCACTGAAGCTTTCTTT
TRBJ1-1 TRBD1 NA TRBV9 14 CASSVSGTGNEAFF TGTGCCAGCAGCGTATCGGGGACAGGGAATGAAGCTTTCTTT
TRBJ2-7 NA NA TRBV19 13 CASSIGGKYEQYF TGTGCCAGTAGTATCGGAGGGAAGTACGAGCAGTACTTC
TRBJ2-3 TRBD1 NA TRBV9 15 CASSVEGARTDTQYF TGTGCCAGCAGCGTAGAGGGGGCACGCACAGATACGCAGTATTTT
TRBJ2-3 TRBD2 NA TRBV27 15 CASSHRTSGTDTQYF TGTGCCAGCAGTCATAGGACTAGCGGCACAGATACGCAGTATTTT
TRBJ1-2 NA NA TRBV7-2 13 CASSSDNNYGYTF TGTGCCAGCAGCTCGGACAACAACTATGGCTACACCTTC
TRBJ1-2 TRBD1 NA TRBV7-9 15 CASSPGTGVGDGYTF TGTGCCAGCAGCCCCGGGACAGGGGTAGGAGATGGCTACACCTTC
TRBJ1-5 NA NA TRBV2 15 CASSESGLSNQPQHF TGTGCCAGCAGTGAAAGCGGACTTAGCAATCAGCCCCAGCATTTT
TRBJ2-7 TRBD1 NA TRBV5-4 15 CASSSRTGGNYEQYF TGTGCCAGCAGCTCAAGAACAGGGGGAAACTACGAGCAGTACTTC
TRBJ1-6 NA NA TRBV14 16 CASSPSRRRDNSPLHF TGTGCCAGCAGCCCTAGCCGACGCAGAGATAATTCACCCCTCCACTTT
TRBJ2-3 NA NA TRBV4-3 13 CASSSLEFNTQYF TGCGCCAGCAGTTCCCTTGAGTTTAATACGCAGTATTTT
TRBJ2-2 NA NA TRBV9 16 CASSAPPGLLTGELFF TGTGCCAGCAGCGCCCCCCCGGGACTTCTCACCGGGGAGCTGTTTTTT
TRBJ1-5 NA once TRBV2 14 CASSEGQGNQPQHF TGTGCCAGCAGCGAGGGGCAGGGGAACCAGCCCCAGCATTTT
TRBJ2-5 NA NA TRBV7-9 12 CASSVDGETQYF TGTGCCAGCAGCGTAGACGGGGAGACCCAGTACTTC
TRBJ2-2 NA NA TRBV6-6 12 CASSHRAGELFF TGTGCCAGCAGCCACCGGGCCGGGGAGCTGTTTTTT
TRBJ2-3 TRBD1 once TRBV7-3 14 CASGTEGSTDTQYF TGTGCCAGCGGGACAGAGGGGAGCACAGATACGCAGTATTTT
TRBJ1-1 NA NA TRBV9 15 CASSVGQGRNTEAFF TGTGCCAGCAGCGTAGGGCAGGGGCGGAACACTGAAGCTTTCTTT
TRBJ1-3 TRBD1 NA TRBV15 14 CATRKQGPGNTIYF TGTGCCACCAGAAAACAGGGGCCGGGAAACACCATATATTTT
TRBJ1-2 NA few TRBV6-1 14 CASSEGAGGYGYTF TGTGCCAGCAGTGAAGGGGCGGGGGGCTATGGCTACACCTTC
TRBJ2-3 NA NA TRBV4-1 15 CASSPLGGYTDTQYF TGCGCCAGCAGCCCCCTGGGGGGTTACACAGATACGCAGTATTTT
TRBJ1-1 NA once TRBV7-3 15 CASSTREAGETEAFF TGTGCCAGCAGCACCCGAGAGGCAGGGGAAACTGAAGCTTTCTTT
TRBJ2-1 NA once TRBV4-3 13 CASSLMREDWQFF TGCGCCAGCAGCCTCATGAGAGAGGATTGGCAGTTCTTC
TRBJ2-7 TRBD2 NA TRBV27 16 CATAGLAGTSFYEQCF TGTGCCACCGCGGGACTAGCGGGAACCTCTTTTTACGAGCAGTGCTTC
TRBJ2-5 TRBD1 NA TRBV29-1 18 CSVEDSASGTGGRETQYF TGCAGCGTTGAAGACTCCGCCTCCGGGACAGGGGGCCGAGAGACCCAGTACTTC
TRBJ2-7 TRBD1 NA TRBV7-9 14 CASSDTGGGYEQYF TGTGCCAGCAGCGACACAGGGGGCGGCTACGAGCAGTACTTC
TRBJ2-2 TRBD1 NA TRBV9 19 CASSVNRDRPNGGTGELFF TGTGCCAGCAGCGTCAACCGGGACAGGCCTAACGGGGGCACCGGGGAGCTGTTTTTT
TRBJ2-3 NA few TRBV4-3 14 CASSPTSVGDTQYF TGCGCCAGCAGCCCGACGTCGGTCGGGGATACGCAGTATTTT
TRBJ1-1 NA NA TRBV19 13 CASSASGLGEAFF TGTGCCAGTAGTGCTTCAGGGTTGGGTGAAGCTTTCTTT
TRBJ1-6 NA NA TRBV7-6 15 CASSLISGSDSPLHF TGTGCCAGCAGCCTAATCTCGGGGTCCGATTCACCCCTCCACTTT
TRBJ1-2 TRBD1 medium-sized TRBV19 15 CASSLRDRTNYGYTF TGTGCCAGTAGTTTACGGGACAGGACTAACTATGGCTACACCTTC
TRBJ2-5 TRBD2 NA TRBV7-3 13 CASSQGGAETQYF TGTGCCAGCAGTCAGGGAGGGGCGGAGACCCAGTACTTC